Here is one TCR beta chain with its context. Antigen unknown. This sample was taken from a study of cytomegalovirus exposure and HLA in healthy donors. Study-wide points: On later analysis, the bulk of CMV-associated TCR beta chains appeared to be HLA-restricted. From TCR beta sequences, most subjects' HLA-A and HLA-B alleles were reportedly predicted accurately. A later look showed TCR association rates differing by HLA locus, highest for DRB1 and lowest for HLA-C. With high specificity and sensitivity, the classifier reportedly diagnosed cytomegalovirus status.

In the PCR, 60 Vbeta and 13 Jbeta primers were used. Data came from immunoSEQ multiplex PCR; TCRdb stores just in-frame clones and leaves some out. The sample yields roughly 100,000 clones, roughly three quarters seen once. Germline V CDR1 and CDR2: MNHNY, SVGAGI (reference sequence). The J segment lost 9 bases and the V segment lost 0 bases, leaving 4 bases of the junction unmatched. The CDR3 runs 15 residues. This sequence was found in a man aged 30 to 45 in good health and CMV-seronegative. Sequencing used PBMCs. The chain uses TRBV6-6 and TRBJ2-5; TRBD2 matches at 13 bases. The CDR3 region has the DNA TGTGCCAGCAGTTACTCGAGGGGACTAGCGGGACCCCAGTACTTC. It yields the protein CASSYSRGLAGPQYF.